Below are 10 T cell receptor beta chains sequenced from a single sample in a study of T cells in Graves' hyperthyroidism and ophthalmopathy. The CDR3 regions of TCR beta were amplified from RNA transcripts. HTBI primers were employed in a first-round RT-PCR of the TCR CDR3. TCRdb reprocessed the multiplex PCR reads with MiXCR, giving one entry per CDR3 protein. The data hold some 600,000 distinct CDR3 sequences, with about 15% observed a single time. The sample was blood. The receptors were sampled from a woman aged 25 to 45 with Graves' hyperthyroidism that later progressed to Graves' ophthalmopathy.

The chain combines TRBV5-5 with TRBJ2-7; 9 bases match TRBD1. V trimming: 2 bases; J trimming: 4 bases; junction bases outside the gene matches: 10. Germline CDR1 and CDR2: SGHKS and YYEKEE (reference sequence). This CDR3 region has 16 residues. CDR3 protein: CASSLAPGQGDYEQYF. The DNA for the CDR3 is TGTGCCAGCAGCTTAGCTCCGGGACAGGGAGATTACGAGCAGTACTTC. The whole variable domain, remainder taken from reference TRBV5-5 and TRBJ2-7, is DAGVTQSPTHLIKTRGQQVTLRCSPISGHKSVSWYQQVLGQGPQFIFQYYEKEERGRGNFPDRFSARQFPNYSSELNVNALLLGDSALYLCASSLAPGQGDYEQYFGPGTRLTVT.

This clonotype showed up many times. The V call is TRBV19, the J call TRBJ2-1, with 9 bases matching TRBD2. Germline trimming cut 8 bases from V and 2 bases from J; bases unmatched to any gene: 4. Per the germline V gene, CDR1 is LNHDA and CDR2 is SQIVND (reference sequence). The CDR3 length is 14 residues. CDR3 in amino acids: CASVAGAAYNEQFF. The CDR3 DNA follows: TGTGCCAGTGTAGCGGGAGCGGCCTACAATGAGCAGTTCTTC.

This clonotype was counted at least ten times. V usage is TRBV10-3 and J usage is TRBJ1-5; no reliable D call. The germline gives CDR1 ENHRY, CDR2 SYGVKD. CDR3 size: 15 residues. V lost 0 bases, J lost 1 base, and 7 bases lay in between. The DNA of the CDR3 is TGTGCCATCAGTGAGTCGGCGCAGAGCAATCAGCCCCAGCATTTT. It is translated as CAISESAQSNQPQHF.

This clonotype was seen repeatedly, ten times or more. The V gene is TRBV10-3, the J gene TRBJ1-1, with 9 bases lining up with TRBD1. The CDR3 spans 13 residues. V lost 5 bases and J lost 6; bases outside the gene matches: 4. CDR1 ENHRY and CDR2 SYGVKD come from the germline V gene. DNA for the CDR3: TGTGCCATCAGTCCGGGACAGGGAGCTGAAGCTTTCTTT. Its translation is CAISPGQGAEAFF.

This chain links TRBV6-4 with TRBJ2-2, with 8 bases that match TRBD1. CDR1 is MRHNA, CDR2 SNTAGT, per germline. With V trimmed by 5 bases and J by 0 bases, 8 bases remained unmatched. CDR3 length: 17 amino acids. The CDR3 sequence is CASSPLDRGSNTGELFF. The CDR3, as DNA: TGTGCCAGCAGTCCCCTCGACAGGGGATCGAACACCGGGGAGCTGTTTTTT.

With respect to this clonotype: This may stem from a read error, because a much larger clone lies one nucleotide away. V and J are TRBV25-1 and TRBJ1-5; TRBD1 agrees at 11 bases. The CDR3 loop spans 14 amino acids. CDR1 MGHDK and CDR2 SYGVNS come from the germline V gene. The CDR3 DNA is TGTGCCGGCAGTGGACAGGGGGCCAATCAGCCCCAGCATTTT. Translation gives CAGSGQGANQPQHF.

The chain combines TRBV9 with TRBJ2-2; D is possibly TRBD2 (5 bases). The CDR3 covers 15 residues. Trimming cost V 0 bases and J 4 bases, with 10 bases left between them. CDR1 is SGDLS, CDR2 YYNGEE, per germline. CDR3 nucleotide sequence: TGTGCCAGCAGCGTAGTTTCGGGGAGCACCGGGGAGCTGTTTTTT. Its protein is CASSVVSGSTGELFF.

This clonotype was detected ten times or more. V and J are TRBV7-9 and TRBJ1-3; D call uncertain. Germline CDR1 reads SEHNR; CDR2 reads FQNEAQ (reference sequence). Trimming removed 5 bases at V and 0 bases at J, with 14 bases between. This CDR3 contains 16 residues. The CDR3 region is CASSPVGSSSGNTIYF. CDR3 coding DNA: TGTGCCAGCAGCCCTGTGGGCTCGAGCTCTGGAAACACCATATATTTT.

The genes are TRBV30 and TRBJ2-2; tentative D call: TRBD1 (5 bases). CDR3 length: 15 amino acids. Germline CDR1 is GTSNPN and CDR2 is SVGIG (reference sequence). Deletions cut 3 bases from V and 6 bases from J, with 17 bases between. The CDR3 here is CAWRRTAGSPGELFF. The CDR3 coding sequence is TGTGCCTGGAGGCGCACGGCAGGGTCCCCCGGGGAGCTGTTTTTT.

The chain employs TRBV6-2 or TRBV6-3 and TRBJ2-7; 9 bases are shared with TRBD2. The germline CDR1 and CDR2 sequences are MNHEY and SVGEGT. J gave up 4 bases and V 4 bases, and 11 bases lay outside the gene matches. The CDR3 is made up of 16 amino acids. This CDR3 is CASSFETSGKYYEQYF. The CDR3 region has the DNA TGTGCCAGCAGTTTCGAGACTAGCGGAAAGTATTACGAGCAGTACTTC.